The T cell receptor (beta chain) under discussion was sequenced for a study of blood T cells in healthy people across ages. Germline lookup yields CDR1 DFQATT and CDR2 SNEGSKA (reference sequence). Trimming pared 2 bases from V and 10 bases from J, leaving 6 bases between. The length of the CDR3 is 10 residues. A sample-barcoded 5' primer and a J-beta primer mix were used in a second PCR of about 6 to 12 cycles. MiXCR was run by TCRdb on the 5' RACE reads, yielding one entry per CDR3 protein. The repertoire has under 1,000,000 distinct CDR3 sequences, about 34% of them found once; the top ten carry 10% to 15%. Donors ranged from about 6 to 95 years old and were healthy Caucasians in Russia.

The receptor was isolated from a man in his late teens or twenties in good health. The chain has TRBV20-1 and TRBJ2-1; no definite D call. The sequenced material came from blood. This chain's CDR3 is CSARLEEQFF. DNA for the CDR3: TGCAGTGCTAGACTGGAGGAGCAGTTCTTC.